The sequence of this T cell receptor beta chain was determined in a study of T cells in tuberculosis. Study-level background: Samples predate treatment or fall within its first 7 days.

Regarding time point: new active TB diagnosis, blood taken before or within 7 days of starting treatment. Each patient had positive sputum smear microscopy and/or positive culture. On average about 100,000 T cells per donor were immunosequenced. The CDR3 sequence is 16 residues long. Germline loops: CDR1 SGHRS, CDR2 YFSETQ. Trimming took 4 bases from V and 5 from J; bases not matched to a gene: 8. Assay used: immunoSEQ multiplex PCR; TCRdb lists only in-frame clones, some missing. Of 30,000 to 40,000 clones listed, 94% are singletons. This sequence originates from an adult with tuberculosis. The material was PBMCs, obtained at tuberculosis diagnosis. This chain uses TRBV5-1 with TRBJ1-3; 11 bases are shared with TRBD1. The CDR3 sequence is CASSITGTGGRNTIYF. For the CDR3, the DNA is TGCGCCAGCAGCATTACCGGGACAGGGGGTCGAAACACCATATATTTT.